This entry is about one TCR beta chain. This specimen comes from a study of cytomegalovirus exposure and HLA in healthy donors. The study sampled nominally healthy donors, though unrecorded immune exposures were likely. Trimming stripped 10 bases from V and 9 bases from J, with 16 bases between. From germline, CDR1 is SGHVS and CDR2 FQNEAQ. CDR3 length: 13 residues. The PCR contained 60 Vbeta and 13 Jbeta primers. Clones were sequenced by immunoSEQ multiplex PCR, and TCRdb holds only the in-frame ones, with some missing. The record lists 200,000 or so clones, of which the ten most abundant hold less than 0.9%.

This chain links TRBV7-8 with TRBJ1-6, with a tentative D call TRBD1 (5 bases). The sequence came from a boy aged 10-17 years in good health and CMV-seronegative. The material sequenced was PBMCs. The CDR3 DNA reads as TGTGCCACTGTTGACAGTTACTCTTCACCCCTCCACTTT. Translated, it gives CATVDSYSSPLHF.